This T cell receptor beta chain is drawn from a study of T cell responses to AZD1222 COVID-19 vaccine. CDR3 length: 16 residues. Trimming removed 3 bases from V and 4 bases from J; junction bases left unmatched: 10. CDR1 and CDR2 from the germline V gene are LGHNA and YNFKEQ. Measured with immunoSEQ multiplex PCR; TCRdb has only the in-frame clones, and not every one. The sample lists about 130,000 clones, around 90% occurring once. Notes on the study in general: Along spike, vaccine-associated CD4 TCRs were found throughout, with dominance at 160-218 and 743-854. The donor cohort was predominantly white British with a female majority, and clonal diversity may have been underestimated.

As for this clone: Its antigen is not identified.

The sequencing used peripheral blood, collected 28 days after the second AZD1222 dose. The chain is built from TRBV4-2 and TRBJ2-3; 7 nucleotides agree with TRBD1. The source is an adult who received the AZD1222 COVID-19 vaccine. CDR3 amino acids: CASSHIFRDSSDTQYF. As DNA, the CDR3 is TGTGCCAGCAGCCATATATTTAGGGACAGTTCAGATACGCAGTATTTT.